This record looks at one TCR beta chain sequence and its context. This record comes from a study of shared clonotypes between healthy human individuals. Assay used: immunoSEQ multiplex PCR; TCRdb lists only in-frame clones, some missing. The table lists around 690,000 clones, around 91% of them singletons. Sequenced material: memory CD8+ T cells from PBMCs. Specified subset: CD45RO+ cells pooled with CCR7-negative TemRA cells. The sequence came from a man aged 18 to 29 in good health. Some clones in this sample may be carry-over from other donors' samples.

The CDR3 protein is CASSPGPGGYEQYF. The CDR3 nucleotides read TGTGCCAGTAGTCCCGGACCAGGGGGGTACGAGCAGTACTTC. V gene TRBV19 combines with J gene TRBJ2-7; perhaps TRBD1 as D (7 bases). Germline values: CDR1 LNHDA, CDR2 SQIVND (reference sequence). V lost 5 bases to trimming and J lost 4 bases, with 15 bases between them. The CDR3 totals 14 residues.